A single sample gave rise to the 9 T cell receptor beta chains below, sequenced in a study of graft-versus-host responses after intestinal transplantation. Using immunoSEQ multiplex PCR, the repertoire was profiled, and TCRdb retains in-frame clones only, with some absent. The sample records 90,000 to 150,000 clones, around 95% being singletons. No antigen is known for these receptors. This specimen was unstimulated CD8+ T cells sorted from spleen or lymph node cells, taken before intestinal transplant. These receptors all come from a human donor who received an intestinal transplant.

This chain links TRBV5-1 with TRBJ2-3, with TRBD1 matching over 7 bases. Germline CDR1 is SGHRS and CDR2 is YFSETQ. The CDR3 extends over 16 amino acids. V shed 2 bases and J 0 bases; nucleotides not matched to a gene: 6. CDR3 sequence (DNA): TGCGCCAGCAGCTTTAGGGGGCTGGGTAGCACAGATACGCAGTATTTT. Amino acids: CASSFRGLGSTDTQYF.

This clone has a single count. The chain has TRBV6-5 and TRBJ1-1, with D uncertain. CDR3 size: 15 residues. Trimming pared 0 bases from V and 3 bases from J, leaving 11 bases between. Germline assignment: CDR1 MNHEY and CDR2 SVGAGI. The CDR3 DNA follows: TGTGCCAGCAGTTACTCGATAGGGAGGGACACTGAAGCTTTCTTT. Its translation is CASSYSIGRDTEAFF.

A note on this clone: Other DNA sequences in the sample encode the same CDR3. The genes are TRBV27 and TRBJ2-7, with 9 bases matching TRBD2. J gave up 6 bases and V 1 base, and 7 bases lay outside the gene matches. CDR1 and CDR2 (germline): MNHEY, SMNVEV (reference sequence). The CDR3 has 15 residues. The CDR3 region is CASSLWGAGGIEQYF. The CDR3 bases are TGTGCCAGCAGTTTATGGGGGGCGGGGGGGATCGAGCAGTACTTC.

This clone has just one count. The V gene is TRBV13, the J gene TRBJ2-2, with D tentatively TRBD1 (6 bases). The CDR3 runs 14 residues. Germline V gene data show CDR1 as PRHDT and CDR2 as FYEKMQ (reference sequence). Trimming pared 5 bases from V and 1 base from J, leaving 8 bases between. The CDR3 is CASSPGQNTGELFF. Here the CDR3 DNA reads TGTGCCAGCAGCCCGGGACAGAACACCGGGGAGCTGTTTTTT.

On this clone: Mismatch with germline at one junction end may stem from a read error. The V gene is TRBV5-4, the J gene TRBJ2-7; 11 bases are a match to TRBD2. The germline V gene has CDR1 SGHNT and CDR2 YYREEE (reference sequence). This CDR3 region has 14 residues. This CDR3 is CASSLAGLAGGPLF. CDR3 DNA: TGTGCCAGCAGCTTGGCCGGGCTAGCGGGAGGCCCGCTCTTC.

The rearrangement uses TRBV6-5 and TRBJ2-1, with D perhaps given as TRBD1 or TRBD2 (5 bases each). The CDR3 loop spans 14 amino acids. CDR1 is MNHEY and CDR2 is SVGAGI in the germline V gene. With 6 bases removed from V and 0 bases from J, the gap between germline ends came to 9 bases. The CDR3: CASRSGSSYNEQFF. CDR3 nucleotides: TGTGCCAGCAGATCAGGGAGCTCCTACAATGAGCAGTTCTTC.

This chain connects TRBV19 to TRBJ2-3; the D gene is possibly TRBD1 (6 bases). CDR1 is LNHDA, CDR2 SQIVND, per germline (reference sequence). This CDR3 is 15 amino acids long. Deletions cut 1 base from V and 2 bases from J, with 10 bases between. In DNA form, the CDR3 reads TGTGCCAGTAGTATAGTTTACAGGGTCACAGATACGCAGTATTTT. Amino acids: CASSIVYRVTDTQYF.

V usage is TRBV4-3 and J usage is TRBJ1-2; 7 bases map to TRBD1. Germline CDR1 and CDR2: LGHNA and YSLEER. J was trimmed by 4 bases and V by 1 base; bases with no gene match: 3. This CDR3 is built from 14 residues. The CDR3 sequence is CASSQVDRAYGYTF. CDR3 in DNA: TGCGCCAGCAGCCAAGTAGACAGGGCCTATGGCTACACCTTC.

This clone has only one observation. The genes are TRBV10-3 and TRBJ1-2; D ambiguous. The CDR3 contains 19 residues. CDR1 is ENHRY and CDR2 is SYGVKD in the germline V gene. Trimming took 4 bases from V and 3 from J, leaving 27 bases between them. The CDR3 DNA reads as TGTGCCATCAGTGTACCCATCGACGGCGAGGCGAGCGATGACTATGGCTACACCTTC. It codes for CAISVPIDGEASDDYGYTF.